A selection of T cell receptor beta chains follows, all from one sample in a study of a mutant IDH1 vaccine in newly diagnosed glioma. No antigen has been identified for these receptors. The data were produced by immunoSEQ multiplex PCR, yet TCRdb's version contains in-frame clones alone and is incomplete. Here the sample spans approximately 44,000 clones, approximately 90% being singletons. Sequencing was performed on PBMCs, taken from a glioma patient whose treatment included an IDH1 peptide vaccine. The receptor source for this set is a middle-aged man with glioma. Both conserved end residues are part of each CDR3. Fields, in order: J gene, V gene, CDR3 protein.

TRBJ2-1,TRBV5-1,CASSLGQGVSQLDNEQFF
TRBJ1-5,TRBV28,CASRITAHQPQHF
TRBJ2-5,TRBV11-3,CASSLSGQTGQETQYF
TRBJ2-7,TRBV28,CASSRRGLVHEQYF
TRBJ1-5,TRBV6-6,CASSYFNQGFGQPQHF
TRBJ2-7,TRBV5-4,CASSLPSGGFSSYEQYF
TRBJ2-2,TRBV6-1,CASSPGTRRTGELFF
TRBJ2-7,TRBV20-1,CSAPKRDEQYF
TRBJ1-1,TRBV5-1,CASSLELLAPNTEAFF
TRBJ2-7,TRBV7-2,CASSRRDRDEQYF
TRBJ1-5,TRBV6-5,CASSYSGRGQPQHF
TRBJ2-3,TRBV4-2,CASSQEERGRTDTQYF
TRBJ2-1,TRBV10-3,CAMGQEPRNEQFF
TRBJ2-4,TRBV5-1,CASSLEQGRNIQYF
TRBJ1-3,TRBV2,CASSRDGNSGNTIYF
TRBJ1-6,TRBV5-1,CASSTGPGTGGNSPLHF
TRBJ2-1,TRBV30,CAWSVTDWANEQFF
TRBJ2-1,TRBV9,CASSTHRGSHEQFF
TRBJ1-1,TRBV5-6,CASSLSGGRPFF
TRBJ1-2,TRBV11-2,CASSLETTPNYGYTF
TRBJ2-2,TRBV19,CASSIDTTGAGELFF
TRBJ2-1,TRBV5-1,CASSLEASGDYNEQFF
TRBJ1-1,TRBV7-9,CASSSNPWDAFF
TRBJ2-3,TRBV9,CASSGEPSTDTQYF
TRBJ1-6,TRBV4-1,CASSQEGRVNSPLHF
TRBJ1-1,TRBV30,CAWSLTTRTVGEAFF
TRBJ2-2,TRBV25-1,CASSVDRVRTELFF
TRBJ2-5,TRBV9,CASSAGGTGGSETQYF